This T cell receptor beta chain was identified during a study of blood T cell repertoires in COVID-19. Study-wide background: Sites across the United States, Italy and Spain contributed samples from acute and convalescent COVID-19. T cells, B-cell-depleted T cells, or PBMCs provided the cDNA or gDNA that served as material.

Original data processing: Scientists estimated how many nucleated cells there were by amplifying reference gene primers. Data came from immunoSEQ multiplex PCR; TCRdb stores just in-frame clones and leaves some out. The DNA gave D and trimming, while V, J and clone size come from that table. Seen here are about half a million clones, roughly nine tenths observed once, and the top ten hold around 7.9%. The V gene's germline CDR1 is MGHDK and CDR2 SYGVNS. The CDR3 totals 15 residues. V gave up 1 base and J gave up 9 bases, with 13 bases separating them. Recovered status applied to Cohort 3 donors who had two consecutive negative PCRs. It also applied to those with clearance or with symptom resolution.

This TCR was recovered from a woman aged 55-69 years who had recovered from COVID-19. The chain employs TRBV25-1 and TRBJ1-6, with D maybe TRBD1 (5 bases). Sequencing was performed on PBMCs or T cells enriched from blood (not recorded which). The CDR3 sequence is CASSEWGDPSSPLHF. CDR3 coding DNA: TGTGCCAGCAGTGAATGGGGGGACCCATCTTCACCCCTCCACTTT.